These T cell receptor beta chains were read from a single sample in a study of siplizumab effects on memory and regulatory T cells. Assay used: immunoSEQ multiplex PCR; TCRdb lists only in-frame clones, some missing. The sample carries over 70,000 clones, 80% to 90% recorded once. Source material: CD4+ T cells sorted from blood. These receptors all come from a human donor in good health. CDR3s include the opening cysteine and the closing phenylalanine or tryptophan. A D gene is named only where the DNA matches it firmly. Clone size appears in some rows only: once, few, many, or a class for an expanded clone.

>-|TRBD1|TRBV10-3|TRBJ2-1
CAIRGQATYNEQFF
TGTGCCATCAGGGGACAGGCGACCTACAATGAGCAGTTCTTC
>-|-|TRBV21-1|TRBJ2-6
CASSKKRTPPSGANVLTF
TGTGCCAGCAGCAAAAAGCGTACACCCCCCTCTGGGGCCAACGTCCTGACTTTC
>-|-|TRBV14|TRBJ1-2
CASSQIQGVNYGYTF
TGTGCCAGCAGCCAAATACAGGGAGTAAACTATGGCTACACCTTC
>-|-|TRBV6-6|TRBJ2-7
CASSLGQFNPYF
TGTGCCAGTAGTCTGGGACAATTTAATCCGTACTTC
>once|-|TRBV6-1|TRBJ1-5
CASSEVPRTAGNQPQHF
TGTGCCAGCAGTGAAGTACCTCGGACGGCGGGCAATCAGCCCCAGCATTTT
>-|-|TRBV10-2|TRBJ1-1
CATTFTANTEAFF
TGCGCCACCACCTTTACCGCGAACACTGAAGCTTTCTTT
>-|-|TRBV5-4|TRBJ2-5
CASSAGEGPETQYF
TGTGCCAGCAGCGCAGGGGAGGGGCCAGAGACCCAGTACTTC
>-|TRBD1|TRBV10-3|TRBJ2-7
CAISESPGQGTTYEQYF
TGTGCCATCAGTGAGTCTCCGGGACAGGGGACCACCTACGAGCAGTACTTC
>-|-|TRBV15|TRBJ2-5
CATSRDSEETQYF
TGTGCCACCAGCAGAGATTCTGAAGAGACCCAGTACTTC
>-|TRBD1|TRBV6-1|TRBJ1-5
CASTGQGGQPQHF
TGTGCCAGCACCGGACAGGGGGGTCAGCCCCAGCATTTT
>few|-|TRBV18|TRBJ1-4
CASSPRAARGEKLFF
TGTGCCAGCTCACCACGGGCAGCCCGAGGGGAAAAACTGTTTTTT
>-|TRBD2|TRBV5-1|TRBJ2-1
CASSFVGSGTNNEQFF
TGCGCCAGCAGCTTCGTCGGTAGCGGGACGAACAATGAGCAGTTCTTC
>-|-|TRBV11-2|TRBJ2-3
CASSLVANRYTQYF
TGTGCCAGCAGCTTAGTAGCTAATAGGTATACGCAGTATTTT
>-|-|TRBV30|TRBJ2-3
CAWSLPGPISTDTQYF
TGTGCCTGGAGTCTCCCGGGACCGATAAGCACAGATACGCAGTATTTT
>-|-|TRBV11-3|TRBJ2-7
CASSFPGGAKYF
TGTGCCAGCAGCTTCCCCGGGGGCGCGAAGTACTTC
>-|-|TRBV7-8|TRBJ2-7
CASSSEGSYEQYF
TGTGCCAGCAGCTCCGAGGGGTCCTACGAGCAGTACTTC
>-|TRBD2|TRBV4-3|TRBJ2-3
CASSQESGRATDTQYF
TGCGCCAGCAGCCAAGAGTCCGGGAGGGCCACAGATACGCAGTATTTT
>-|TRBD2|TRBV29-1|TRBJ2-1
CSVSGLADNEQFF
TGCAGCGTTTCCGGACTAGCGGACAATGAGCAGTTCTTC
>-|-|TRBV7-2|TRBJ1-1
CASSPSRSMNTEAFF
TGTGCCAGCAGCCCCAGCAGATCCATGAACACTGAAGCTTTCTTT
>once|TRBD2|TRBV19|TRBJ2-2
CASRITSGRETGELFF
TGTGCCAGTAGGATCACTAGCGGGAGAGAAACCGGGGAGCTGTTTTTT
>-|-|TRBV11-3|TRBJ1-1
CASSFDTATEAFF
TGTGCCAGCAGCTTCGACACAGCCACTGAAGCTTTCTTT
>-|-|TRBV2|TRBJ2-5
CASSEAGHSQGTQYF
TGTGCCAGCAGTGAAGCTGGCCACAGCCAAGGGACCCAGTACTTC
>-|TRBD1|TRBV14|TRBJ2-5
CASNSGQGSGETQYF
TGTGCCAGCAATTCGGGACAGGGGTCAGGGGAGACCCAGTACTTC
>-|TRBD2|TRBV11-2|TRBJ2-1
CASNRGTSGNEQFF
TGTGCCAGCAATCGCGGGACTAGCGGTAATGAGCAGTTCTTC
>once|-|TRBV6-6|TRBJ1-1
CASSYPGRKAFF
TGTGCCAGCAGTTACCCCGGCCGCAAAGCTTTCTTT
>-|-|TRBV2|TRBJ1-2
CASRIDSGGYTF
TGTGCCAGCAGAATCGACAGTGGGGGCTACACCTTC
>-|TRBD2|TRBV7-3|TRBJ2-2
CASSFGTSGNTGELFF
TGTGCCAGCAGCTTTGGGACTAGCGGGAACACCGGGGAGCTGTTTTTT
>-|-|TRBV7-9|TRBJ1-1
CASSEMGRITNTEAFF
TGTGCCAGCAGCGAAATGGGCCGGATAACGAACACTGAAGCTTTCTTT
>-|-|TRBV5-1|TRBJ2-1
CASSLIGLSFPDYNEQFF
TGCGCCAGCAGCCTAATAGGACTTTCATTCCCGGACTACAATGAGCAGTTCTTC
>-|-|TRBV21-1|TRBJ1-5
CASRNRGRGLQPQHF
TGTGCCAGCAGGAACAGGGGGCGCGGCCTTCAGCCCCAGCATTTT
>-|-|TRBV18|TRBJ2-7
CASSPPAPGSYEQYF
TGTGCCAGCTCGCCCCCGGCTCCAGGGAGTTACGAGCAGTACTTC
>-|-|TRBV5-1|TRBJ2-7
CASSITPLAVEGINYEQYF
TGCGCCAGCAGCATTACCCCCTTAGCGGTGGAGGGGATAAACTACGAGCAGTACTTC
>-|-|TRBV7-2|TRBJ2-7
CASSLLKNYEQYF
TGTGCCAGCAGCTTATTAAAGAACTACGAGCAGTACTTC
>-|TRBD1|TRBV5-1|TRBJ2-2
CASSARTGNTGELFF
TGCGCCAGCAGCGCGAGGACAGGGAACACCGGGGAGCTGTTTTTT
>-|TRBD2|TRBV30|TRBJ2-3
CAWSLSGRAGEYTQYF
TGTGCCTGGAGTTTGAGCGGGAGGGCCGGCGAATATACGCAGTATTTT
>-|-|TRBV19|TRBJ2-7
CASSIRGTYEQYF
TGTGCCAGTAGTATTCGGGGCACATACGAGCAGTACTTC
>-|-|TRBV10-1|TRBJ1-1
CASRPRENTEAFF
TGCGCCAGCAGGCCAAGGGAGAACACTGAAGCTTTCTTT
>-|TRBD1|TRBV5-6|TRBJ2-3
CASRRTGGTDTQYF
TGTGCCAGCAGAAGGACAGGGGGCACAGATACGCAGTATTTT
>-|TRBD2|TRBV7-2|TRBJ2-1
CASSLGTSGNEQFF
TGTGCCAGCAGCTTAGGGACTAGCGGAAATGAGCAGTTCTTC
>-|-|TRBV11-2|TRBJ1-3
CASSPQGTPGNTIYF
TGTGCCAGCAGCCCTCAGGGGACCCCCGGAAACACCATATATTTT
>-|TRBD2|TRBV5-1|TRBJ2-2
CASLAGSNTGELFF
TGCGCCAGCCTAGCGGGATCGAACACCGGGGAGCTGTTTTTT
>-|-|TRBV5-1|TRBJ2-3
CASTNLGTDTQYF
TGCGCCAGCACCAACCTGGGGACAGATACGCAGTATTTT